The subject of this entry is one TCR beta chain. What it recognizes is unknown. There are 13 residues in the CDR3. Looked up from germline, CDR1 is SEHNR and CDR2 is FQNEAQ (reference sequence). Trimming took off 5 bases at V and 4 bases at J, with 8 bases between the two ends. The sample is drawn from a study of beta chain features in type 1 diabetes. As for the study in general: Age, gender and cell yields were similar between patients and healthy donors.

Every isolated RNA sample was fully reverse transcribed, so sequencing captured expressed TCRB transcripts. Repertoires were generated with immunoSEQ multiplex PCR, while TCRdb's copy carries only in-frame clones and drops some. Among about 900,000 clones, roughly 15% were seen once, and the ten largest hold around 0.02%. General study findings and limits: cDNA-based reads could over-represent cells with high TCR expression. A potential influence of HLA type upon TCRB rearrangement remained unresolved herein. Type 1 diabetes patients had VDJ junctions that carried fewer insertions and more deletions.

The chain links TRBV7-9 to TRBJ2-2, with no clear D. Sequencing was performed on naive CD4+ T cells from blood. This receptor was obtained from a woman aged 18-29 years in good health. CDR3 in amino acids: CASSIQVTGELFF. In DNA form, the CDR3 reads TGTGCCAGCAGCATACAAGTCACCGGGGAGCTGTTTTTT. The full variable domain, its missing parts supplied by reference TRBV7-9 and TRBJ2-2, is DTGVSQNPRHKITKRGQNVTFRCDPISEHNRLYWYRQTLGQGPEFLTYFQNEAQLEKSRLLSDRFSAERPKGSFSTLEIQRTEQGDSAMYLCASSIQVTGELFFGEGSRLTVL.